The present T cell receptor (beta chain) was sequenced within a study of blood T cell repertoires in COVID-19. Germline trimming cut 2 bases from V and 5 bases from J; bases unmatched to any gene: 6. The CDR3 contains 15 residues. Germline CDR1 and CDR2: SGHRS and YFSETQ. Clones were read by immunoSEQ multiplex PCR, and TCRdb kept only the in-frame ones, dropping some. This table holds 100,000 to 150,000 clones, 88% found once. The gene calls are TRBV5-1 and TRBJ2-5; 10 nucleotides line up with TRBD1. The sample was peripheral blood. The sequence came from a human donor in a cohort sampled during active COVID-19. The CDR3 nucleotides read TGCGCCAGCAGCTTCGGGACAGGGGACGGGGAGACCCAGTACTTC. Its protein is CASSFGTGDGETQYF.